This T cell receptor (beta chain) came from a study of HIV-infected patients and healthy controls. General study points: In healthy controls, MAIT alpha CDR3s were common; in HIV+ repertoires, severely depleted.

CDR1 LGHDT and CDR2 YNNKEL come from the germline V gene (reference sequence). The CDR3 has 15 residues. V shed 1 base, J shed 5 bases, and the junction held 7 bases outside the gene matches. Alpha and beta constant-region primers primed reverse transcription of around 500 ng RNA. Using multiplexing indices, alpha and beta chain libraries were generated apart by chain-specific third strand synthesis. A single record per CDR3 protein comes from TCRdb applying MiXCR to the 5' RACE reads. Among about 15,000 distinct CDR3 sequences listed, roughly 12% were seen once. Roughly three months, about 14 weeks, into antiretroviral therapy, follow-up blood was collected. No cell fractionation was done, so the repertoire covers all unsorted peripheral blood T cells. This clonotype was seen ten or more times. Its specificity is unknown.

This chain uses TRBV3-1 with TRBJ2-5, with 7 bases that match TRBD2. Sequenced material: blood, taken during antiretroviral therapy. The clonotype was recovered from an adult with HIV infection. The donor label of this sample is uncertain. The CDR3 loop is CASSQGGGGWETQYF. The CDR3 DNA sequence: TGTGCCAGCAGCCAAGGAGGCGGGGGTTGGGAGACCCAGTACTTC.